The source of this TCR beta chain is a study of cytomegalovirus exposure and HLA in healthy donors (dated by TCRdb to about 2017). In the study overall: According to an earlier analysis of a few hundred of the donors, about 180 million T cells yielded 90 million to 140 million unique TCR beta sequences and around 280 Gb of sequence data. Among the roughly 400 genotyped donors, around 81% belonged to the genetic ancestry cluster associated with self-reported Caucasian donors. Donor age, sex, ethnicity and CMV serostatus were compiled alongside the repertoire data. About 300 gigabases of sequencing data and around 90 million unique TCR sequences made up an early release that covered fewer than 650 HLA-typed donors. Every repertoire in the discovery cohort had been generated on one and the same sequencing platform. In an earlier analysis of 500 to 650 of the donors, high-throughput TCR beta sequencing was used to judge whether each TCR beta V gene segment behaved as functional or pseudogenic. The aim of the study was to test whether cataloging public T cell receptors could identify signatures of past pathogen exposure. HLA typing included class I and class II loci at four-digit resolution. To study patterns of TCR occurrence, a later analysis re-analyzed previously published TCR beta repertoires from 666 donors and added high-resolution HLA genotyping. To predict cytomegalovirus infection status, the study brought together high-throughput TCR immunosequencing, statistical association of individual TCRs with disease status, and machine learning. The study used immunosequencing to profile the T cell repertoires of around 600 subjects and linked those repertoires to cytomegalovirus serostatus. The number of typed donors differed by locus: about 620-630 for A, B, C, DRB1 and DQB1; 500 to 550 for DQA1; around 610 for DPA1; and about 450 for DPB1. A later genetic analysis took genome-wide SNP genotypes for about 55% of the 666 donors and used that subset as a discovery cohort. About five DR-DQ haplotypes were handled as single units for association and clustering because linkage in the cohort was strong. Rather than drawing on any new phenotypic data, the later analysis identified candidate immune exposures from TCR beta sequences and the way those sequences occurred across donors. On average, around 200,000 unique TCR beta nucleotide sequences were sequenced per donor among some 420 genotyped donors of the cohort, with roughly 18% of those sequences being non-productive. In addition to the first cohort of roughly 670 subjects, a separate validation cohort of approximately 130 different subjects was used. On the study overall, not on this receptor specifically: A cluster of highly shared sequence variants was judged likely to represent a technical artifact of the sequencing pipeline. A later genetic analysis reported fewer N-insertions in productive TCRs among donors in an Asian-associated ancestry cluster than the approximately 670-donor mean. In an earlier analysis of more than 450 of the donors, most TCR beta V segments were observed in productive rearrangements about 87% or about 30% of the time, broadly matching IMGT annotations. An association between a missense DCLRE1C variant and V-gene and J-gene trimming of TCR beta chains was found in a later genetic analysis and replicated in an independent cohort. Linkage disequilibrium might explain the correlated functional status among segregating V segments, but an unknown experimental factor could not be ruled out. It was suggested by the authors that the approach could potentially be generalized to other disease states and immunological phenotypes. Presence/absence analyses assumed roughly uniform sequencing depth across donors, an assumption that may not hold. The cohort was sequenced for TCR beta chains only, and without alpha or paired-chain data the features that could be detected were limited. In the study, 150 to 200 TCR beta chains were listed as associated with cytomegalovirus. Compared with equally common non-associated chains, HLA-associated TCR beta chains in a later analysis were more clonally expanded and had lower generation probabilities. When HLA alleles, especially DR and DQ, strongly co-occurred, attributing TCR associations to individual alleles was difficult. In vitro tests confirmed that a few of the cytomegalovirus-associated TCR beta chains recognize cytomegalovirus antigens. Because counts were too low, seventeen rarely observed V segments, including chromosome 9 orphons, were excluded from the earlier analysis of around 640 of the donors. For the cohort, immune exposure information was limited to CMV serostatus. At a false discovery rate of 0.05, a later analysis linked fewer than 20,000 TCR beta sequences to specific HLA alleles. Some IMGT-functional V segments, including TRBV6-2 and TRBV6-3, could not be distinguished by the 87-base-pair reads and were therefore excluded. A later analysis reported that several top co-occurrence clusters appeared linked to parvovirus B19, influenza, CMV and Epstein-Barr virus. Because HLA typing was unavailable for some donors at each locus, only the typed subset was used in association tests. In a later analysis, most CMV-associated TCR beta chains were found to appear HLA-restricted, with HLA associations seemingly driven largely by CMV exposure. Most TCR sequences were observed very rarely across donors, whereas some public TCRs were present in many individuals. A further reported finding was that TCR beta sequences accurately predicted the HLA-A and HLA-B alleles for most subjects in the first cohort. A later analysis found that TCR association rates varied across HLA loci, with DRB1 alleles showing the most associated TCRs and HLA-C alleles the fewest. The classifier was reported to diagnose cytomegalovirus status with high specificity and sensitivity in both the original cohort and the validation cohort.

The library was built by means of the immunoSEQ multiplex PCR assay. For the multiplex PCR, a mixture combining 60 forward primers for TCR Vbeta segments and 13 reverse primers for TCR Jbeta segments was used. A multiplex PCR assay on genomic DNA amplified the CDR3 region of rearranged TCR beta genes. Amplified TCR beta libraries were sequenced as 87-base-pair reads on the Illumina HiSeq System. The source study handled its data this way. Across the 700 or so repertoires, a later analysis counted roughly 77 million unique TCR beta chains, approximately 10 million of which were shared by at least two donors. A nearest-neighbor algorithm error-corrected the raw reads and collapsed the reads into unique sequences, merging closely related sequences to remove PCR and sequencing errors. V, D and J gene segments were assigned by aligning CDR3 sequences to IMGT reference sequences. For a sequence to be retained, a match of at least six nucleotides was required to both a V gene segment and a J gene segment. Rearrangements were classified as productive when the CDR3 lacked stop codons and remained in frame with V and J, and all other rearrangements were classified as non-productive. Following IMGT convention, CDR3 was defined as the stretch from the second conserved V-encoded cysteine to the conserved J-encoded phenylalanine. The earlier analysis of 500 to 750 of the donors excluded any sequence lacking an unambiguous match to a single V gene segment. In an earlier analysis of around 590 of the donors, a V segment was called functional when productive rearrangements were above 56.7%, and segregating when the standard deviation between donors exceeded 5%. A statistical classification framework was developed to diagnose cytomegalovirus status using the catalog of TCR beta chain sequences. V and J gene assignment, in a later analysis, came from comparing TCR nucleotide sequences with IMGT/GENE-DB human TR gene sequences. A later analysis assigned CDR3 sequences and most-parsimonious VDJ recombination scenarios with the TCRdist pipeline. In a later analysis, each TCR beta chain was defined by its CDR3 amino acid sequence together with its V-gene family, and reads without a unique V-gene family were excluded. In a later analysis, fewer than 600 highly shared, low-generation-probability nucleotide sequences were removed to address suspected cross-contamination and a sequencing artifact. For each public chain, a later analysis derived a clonal expansion index from normalized ranks of inferred template counts within each repertoire. Generation probabilities in a later analysis came from a VDJ recombination model fitted to out-of-frame rearrangements, and those results were checked against IGoR. In a later analysis, TCR-TCR, TCR-HLA and TCR-CMV co-occurrence was scored with hypergeometric tests, and a repertoire-size bias correction was applied to TCR pairs. A later analysis estimated false discovery rates by permuting HLA or CMV assignments 20 times. In a later analysis, co-occurring TCRs were grouped with DBSCAN, and TCRdist sequence similarity was added when clustering was performed within HLA-allele-positive subsets. For co-occurrence clustering, repertoires with fewer than 30,000 or more than 120,000 public chains were excluded, along with about five repertoires with anomalous nucleotide sharing. Held by TCRdb, this immuneACCESS table contains in-frame sequences only and omits some clones. Under half of the omission traces to an unresolved V gene where checked; the cause of the rest is unknown. The V and J calls and the clone size are those of that table, but D and trimming were determined from the DNA. For this sample there are around 160,000 clones; about four fifths appear just once. 8% to 10% of the sample lies in the top ten.

The cohort consisted of 670 or so healthy bone marrow donors. At the time of sampling, every cohort member was nominally healthy, though immune exposures that went unrecorded were likely present. The donor tested CMV seropositive and was one of the 289 seropositive cohort members. Each donor provided a peripheral blood sample, and peripheral blood mononuclear cells were used for TCR beta sequencing. The Qiagen DNeasy Blood Extraction Kit was used to extract genomic DNA from the blood cell samples. Spanning cysteine to phenylalanine, the CDR3 consists of 15 amino acids. Of the read, only the CDR3 DNA is kept; its 45 bases are in frame from base 1. V gives up 2 bases and J gives up 1 base, and the segment between their germline ends measures 6 bases. In the germline V gene, CDR1 corresponds to SGHNT and CDR2 to YENEEA. There are a few counts of this clone. No cognate antigen has been identified for it. No much larger clone is present one base from it, and per-base qualities are unavailable.

The rearrangement combines TRBV11-3 with TRBJ2-6; TRBD1 could be the D gene, as 6 bases match. This receptor was taken from a male donor in good health and CMV-seropositive. The specimen was PBMCs. The CDR3 reads CASSLRGSGANVLTF. In nucleotides, the sequence is TGTGCCAGCAGCTTAAGGGGGTCTGGGGCCAACGTCCTGACTTTC.